The 27 T cell receptor beta chains below all came from one sample that was sequenced in a study of Ad26.COV2.S vaccination and SARS-CoV-2 variants. Treatment defined: 15 to 20 received Ad26.COV2.S at low or high dose, single or two shots; 5 received placebo; per-sample allocation not given. Collection of the samples took place on day 63 after the first injection of vaccine or placebo. Clones were sequenced by immunoSEQ multiplex PCR, and TCRdb holds only the in-frame ones, with some missing. The sample consists of about 400,000 clones, roughly four fifths of them appearing once. The sequences come from peripheral blood, collected in a trial of Ad26.COV2.S vaccine versus placebo. All receptors come from a person aged 18-60 years who received the Ad26.COV2.S COVID-19 vaccine or a placebo.

This chain connects TRBV7-9 to TRBJ1-1; D is ambiguous. CDR3 length equals 13 residues. CDR1 and CDR2 (germline): SEHNR, FQNEAQ (reference sequence). The V end lost 1 base, the J end lost 7 bases, and 10 bases lay between the germline ends. The CDR3 is CASSLGVRVEAFF. CDR3 sequence (DNA): TGTGCCAGCAGCTTAGGGGTCCGGGTTGAAGCTTTCTTT.

The rearrangement joins TRBV4-1 to TRBJ2-7; D not certain. Trimming removed 0 bases at V and 4 bases at J, with 10 bases between. CDR1 is MGHRA, CDR2 YSYEKL, per germline. CDR3 length: 14 residues. CDR3 in DNA: TGCGCCAGCAGCCAAGACGACCCACCTTACGAGCAGTACTTC. Encoded protein: CASSQDDPPYEQYF.

The V call is TRBV4-1, the J call TRBJ1-1; D unclear. The germline V and J ends were trimmed by 0 bases and 0 bases, with 8 bases remaining between them. This CDR3 comprises 15 residues. Per the germline V gene, CDR1 is MGHRA and CDR2 is YSYEKL. The CDR3 loop reads CASSQEAAMNTEAFF. DNA for the CDR3: TGCGCCAGCAGCCAAGAGGCAGCCATGAACACTGAAGCTTTCTTT.

The chain couples TRBV4-1 to TRBJ1-2, with 9 positions matching TRBD1. This CDR3 has 16 amino acids. The germline V gene encodes CDR1 MGHRA and CDR2 YSYEKL. V was pared by 5 bases and J by 0 bases, with 7 bases of the junction left unmatched. CDR3 sequence (DNA): TGCGCCAGCAGCGATCCCGGGACAGGGACTAACTATGGCTACACCTTC. Residues: CASSDPGTGTNYGYTF.

This chain joins TRBV27 and TRBJ1-1, with D unresolved. Trimming removed 4 bases from V and 9 bases from J, with 15 bases in between. The CDR3 consists of 13 residues. Germline V gene lookup returns CDR1 MNHEY and CDR2 SMNVEV (reference sequence). The DNA for the CDR3 is TGTGCCAGCAGTTCCTTAATAGACTCTCAAGCTTTCTTT. Amino acid sequence: CASSSLIDSQAFF.

The chain is built from TRBV18 and TRBJ2-1; tentatively, D is TRBD1 (5 bases). This CDR3 is built from 16 residues. Germline V gene data show CDR1 as KGHSH and CDR2 as LQKENI. V gave up 3 bases and J gave up 1 base, with 13 bases separating them. The CDR3 region is CASSPRPQGSYNEQFF. In DNA, the CDR3 is TGTGCCAGCTCACCCAGGCCGCAGGGATCCTACAATGAGCAGTTCTTC.

The V and J genes are TRBV19 and TRBJ2-4, with D perhaps TRBD1 or TRBD2 (5 bases each). Germline V CDR1 and CDR2: LNHDA, SQIVND (reference sequence). Trimming removed 6 bases at V and 9 bases at J, with 24 bases between. The CDR3 covers 16 residues. Written as DNA, the CDR3 is TGTGCCAGTAGCTCTCCGGCCGGGGCCGGGATAACCATTCAGTACTTC. The encoded protein is CASSSPAGAGITIQYF.

The DNA for the CDR3 is TGTGCCAGCAGCACCCGGCGGGCTCCCACTGAAGCTTTCTTT. Translated, it gives CASSTRRAPTEAFF. This chain uses TRBV11-2 with TRBJ1-1; unclear D gene. Germline-derived CDR1 and CDR2 are SGHAT and FQNNGV. The CDR3 is 14 amino acids. V lost 5 bases and J 4 bases, leaving 14 bases between the germline ends.

The chain links TRBV7-3 to TRBJ1-1; possibly TRBD1 for D (6 bases). V lost 5 bases and J lost 1, with 8 bases in between. Germline V gene data show CDR1 as SGHTA and CDR2 as FQGTGA. This CDR3 region has 13 residues. The CDR3: CASSRQANTEAFF. The CDR3 region has the DNA TGTGCCAGCAGCCGACAGGCGAACACTGAAGCTTTCTTT.

In this sample, this clone turned up once. The chain is built from TRBV4-1 and TRBJ1-5, with 7 positions matching TRBD1. Germline-derived CDR1 and CDR2 are MGHRA and YSYEKL. The CDR3 has 15 residues. The V and J ends lost 1 base and 2 bases, in that order; junction bases with no gene match: 2. The CDR3, as DNA: TGCGCCAGCAGCCAAGGACAGGGAGGCAATCAGCCCCAGCATTTT. This translates into CASSQGQGGNQPQHF.

The chain's CDR3 is CSVEGAGTEAFF. For the CDR3, the DNA is TGCAGCGTTGAGGGTGCAGGGACTGAAGCTTTCTTT. The chain uses TRBV29-1 and TRBJ1-1; D may be TRBD1 (5 bases). Per germline, CDR1 SQVTM and CDR2 ANQGSEA. This CDR3 is 12 amino acids long. The V and J ends lost 3 bases and 5 bases respectively, with 10 bases between them.

Written as DNA, the CDR3 is TGTGCCAGCAGCTTGGAGTTAACTGAGCAGTTCTTC. As protein: CASSLELTEQFF. The V and J genes are TRBV5-4 and TRBJ2-1, with unresolved D. The CDR3 covers 12 residues. The germline CDR1 and CDR2 sequences are SGHNT and YYREEE (reference sequence). V dropped 0 bases and J dropped 9 bases, with 7 bases sitting between them.

The chain employs TRBV6-4 and TRBJ2-3; 8 bases are a match to TRBD1. V shed 0 bases, J shed 4 bases, and the junction held 0 bases outside the gene matches. There are 14 residues in the CDR3. Germline CDR1 reads MRHNA; CDR2 reads SNTAGT. The CDR3 DNA reads as TGTGCCAGCAGTGACTCACAGGGGGCAGATACGCAGTATTTT. This encodes CASSDSQGADTQYF.

J is TRBJ1-2 and V is TRBV2, with TRBD1 as a possible D gene (6 bases). V was cut by 10 bases and J by 6 bases, with 18 bases left in between. CDR1 SNHLY and CDR2 FYNNEI come from the germline V gene. The CDR3 has 13 residues. The CDR3 nucleotides read TGTGCCATCTACCCCCAGGGGTCCCATGGCTACACCTTC. Translation: CAIYPQGSHGYTF.

This rearrangement joins TRBV11-2 to TRBJ2-3, with 10 positions matching TRBD1. The germline V gene has CDR1 SGHAT and CDR2 FQNNGV. CDR3 length: 17 residues. The J segment lost 1 base and the V segment lost 0 bases, leaving 4 bases of the junction unmatched. CDR3: CASSLDDRGLRTDTQYF. CDR3 nucleotide sequence: TGTGCCAGCAGCTTAGACGACAGGGGGCTCCGCACAGATACGCAGTATTTT.

V gene TRBV7-3 combines with J gene TRBJ2-5, with a weak D call TRBD2 (7 bases). V gave up 2 bases and J gave up 1 base, with 11 bases separating them. The CDR3 is 15 amino acids. Germline CDR1 is SGHTA and CDR2 is FQGTGA. The CDR3, as DNA: TGTGCCAGCAGCTTACATGGGGGGGCCCAAGAGACCCAGTACTTC. Translated, it gives CASSLHGGAQETQYF.

This clone showed up just a few times. The V and J genes are TRBV19 and TRBJ1-1; unclear D gene. The CDR3 runs to 11 residues. Looked up from germline, CDR1 is LNHDA and CDR2 is SQIVND (reference sequence). V was shortened by 7 bases and J by 3 bases, with 6 bases between the two germline ends. The CDR3 coding sequence is TGTGCCAGTATTGAATACACTGAAGCTTTCTTT. Translation: CASIEYTEAFF.

The V call is TRBV7-9, the J call TRBJ2-1; 7 nucleotides agree with TRBD2. Germline CDR1 SEHNR, CDR2 FQNEAQ (reference sequence). Trimming took 8 bases from V and 8 from J; bases not matched to a gene: 9. CDR3 length: 13 residues. The CDR3 sequence is CASGGDAGDEQFF. CDR3 DNA sequence: TGTGCCAGCGGGGGGGACGCGGGCGATGAGCAGTTCTTC. Complete variable domain (other parts from reference TRBV7-9 and TRBJ2-1): DTGVSQNPRHKITKRGQNVTFRCDPISEHNRLYWYRQTLGQGPEFLTYFQNEAQLEKSRLLSDRFSAERPKGSFSTLEIQRTEQGDSAMYLCASGGDAGDEQFFGPGTRLTVL.

V and J are TRBV5-1 and TRBJ2-7, with TRBD2 matching over 7 bases. V shed 2 bases and J 7 bases; nucleotides not matched to a gene: 9. CDR1 is SGHRS and CDR2 is YFSETQ in the germline V gene. The CDR3 loop spans 14 amino acids. The CDR3 reads CASSFGGRGGEQYF. Here the CDR3 DNA reads TGCGCCAGCAGCTTTGGCGGGAGAGGAGGGGAGCAGTACTTC.

The rearrangement uses TRBV7-9 and TRBJ2-7; TRBD1 aligns across 10 bases. V gave up 5 bases and J gave up 2 bases; unmatched junction bases: 3. The CDR3 runs 14 residues. Germline loops: CDR1 SEHNR, CDR2 FQNEAQ (reference sequence). The CDR3 region is CASSLDRGPYEQYF. Written as DNA, the CDR3 is TGTGCCAGCAGCCTTGACAGGGGGCCCTACGAGCAGTACTTC.

J is TRBJ2-1 and V is TRBV11-2; the D call may be TRBD1 or TRBD2 (6 bases each). Trimming left V 5 bases short and J 0 bases short, with 17 bases between. The CDR3 loop spans 17 amino acids. CDR1 is SGHAT, CDR2 FQNNGV, per germline. CDR3 residues: CASSQGLGEDSYNEQFF. In DNA, the CDR3 is TGTGCCAGCAGCCAGGGGCTGGGGGAGGACTCCTACAATGAGCAGTTCTTC.

This clone has a handful of counts. The chain couples TRBV11-3 to TRBJ2-1, with 7 bases aligning to TRBD2. Germline values: CDR1 SGHNT, CDR2 YENEEA. Trimming removed 1 base from V and 0 bases from J; junction bases left unmatched: 9. The CDR3 has 18 amino acids. CDR3 bases: TGTGCCAGCAGCTTAGGTAATGCGCGCGGGAGCTCCTACAATGAGCAGTTCTTC. Protein sequence: CASSLGNARGSSYNEQFF.

This chain joins TRBV7-2 and TRBJ2-7; no firm D call. V was cut by 3 bases and J by 0 bases, with 12 bases left in between. The CDR3 is 15 amino acids. The germline gives CDR1 SGHTA, CDR2 FQGNSA. The CDR3 DNA reads TGTGCCAGCAGCTTTAGGACGGCCAGCTCCTACGAGCAGTACTTC. Amino acid sequence: CASSFRTASSYEQYF.

This clone was seen a handful of times. The rearrangement links TRBV5-1 to TRBJ2-7, with D unresolved. V lost 8 bases and J 1 base, leaving 13 bases between the germline ends. Germline V gene sequence: CDR1 SGHRS, CDR2 YFSETQ. This CDR3 comprises 13 residues. CDR3 nucleotides: TGCGCCAGTACCGCCGGCAGTTCCTACGAGCAGTACTTC. This gives the protein CASTAGSSYEQYF.

CDR3 nucleotides: TGTGCCAGTAGCAATAACAGGGGATGGGAAGCTTTCTTT. Its translation: CASSNNRGWEAFF. The chain links TRBV19 to TRBJ1-1; the match to TRBD1 covers 7 bases. The trim removed 6 bases at V and 8 bases at J, leaving 9 bases unmatched. The CDR3 totals 13 residues. CDR1 and CDR2 (germline): LNHDA, SQIVND (reference sequence).

The V gene is TRBV10-3, the J gene TRBJ1-5; D may be TRBD1 (6 bases). Trimming took 3 bases from V and 6 from J, leaving 9 bases between them. CDR1 and CDR2 from the germline V gene are ENHRY and SYGVKD. This CDR3 has 13 amino acids. This CDR3 reads CAISDPGVQPQHF. In nucleotides, the CDR3 is TGTGCCATCAGTGACCCAGGGGTTCAGCCCCAGCATTTT.

There are a few counts of this clone. The chain recombines TRBV5-1 with TRBJ1-1; TRBD1 might be the D (6 bases). Germline values: CDR1 SGHRS, CDR2 YFSETQ. V was cut by 3 bases and J by 5 bases, with 11 bases left in between. The CDR3 loop spans 13 amino acids. CDR3 sequence: CASSWGADTEAFF. The CDR3 nucleotides read TGCGCCAGCAGCTGGGGGGCTGATACTGAAGCTTTCTTT. The full variable domain, rest sourced from reference TRBV5-1 and TRBJ1-1, is KAGVTQTPRYLIKTRGQQVTLSCSPISGHRSVSWYQQTPGQGLQFLFEYFSETQRNKGNFPGRFSGRQFSNSRSEMNVSTLELGDSALYLCASSWGADTEAFFGQGTRLTVV.